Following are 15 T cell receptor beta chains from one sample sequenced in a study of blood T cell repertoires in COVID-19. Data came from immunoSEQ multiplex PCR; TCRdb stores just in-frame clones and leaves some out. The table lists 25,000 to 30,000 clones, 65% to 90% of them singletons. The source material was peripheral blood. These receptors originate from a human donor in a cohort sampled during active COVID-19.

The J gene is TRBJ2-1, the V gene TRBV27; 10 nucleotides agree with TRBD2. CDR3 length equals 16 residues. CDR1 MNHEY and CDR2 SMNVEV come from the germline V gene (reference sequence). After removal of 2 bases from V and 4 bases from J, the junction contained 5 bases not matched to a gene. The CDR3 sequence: CASSLKERGGYNEQFF. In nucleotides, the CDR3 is TGTGCCAGCAGTTTAAAAGAGCGGGGGGGGTACAATGAGCAGTTCTTC.

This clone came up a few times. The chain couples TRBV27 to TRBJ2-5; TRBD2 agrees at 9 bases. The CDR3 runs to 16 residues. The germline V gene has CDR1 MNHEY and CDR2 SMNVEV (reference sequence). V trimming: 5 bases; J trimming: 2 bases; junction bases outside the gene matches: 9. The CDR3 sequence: CASSRLGSGGQETQYF. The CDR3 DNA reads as TGTGCCAGCAGTCGACTAGGAAGCGGGGGGCAAGAGACCCAGTACTTC.

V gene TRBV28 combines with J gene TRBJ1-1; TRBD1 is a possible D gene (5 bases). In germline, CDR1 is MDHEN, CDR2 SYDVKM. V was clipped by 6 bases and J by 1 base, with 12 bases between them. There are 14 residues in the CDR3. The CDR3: CASSRVGGNTEAFF. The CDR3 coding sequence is TGTGCCAGCAGCCGGGTCGGGGGGAACACTGAAGCTTTCTTT.

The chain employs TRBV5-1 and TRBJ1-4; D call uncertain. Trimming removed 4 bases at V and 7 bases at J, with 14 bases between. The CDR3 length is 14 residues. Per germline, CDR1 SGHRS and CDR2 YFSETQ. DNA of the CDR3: TGCGCCAGCAGCACCGGATCGGAGGGTGAAAAACTGTTTTTT. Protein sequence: CASSTGSEGEKLFF. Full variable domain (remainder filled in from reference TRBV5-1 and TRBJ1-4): KAGVTQTPRYLIKTRGQQVTLSCSPISGHRSVSWYQQTPGQGLQFLFEYFSETQRNKGNFPGRFSGRQFSNSRSEMNVSTLELGDSALYLCASSTGSEGEKLFFGSGTQLSVL.

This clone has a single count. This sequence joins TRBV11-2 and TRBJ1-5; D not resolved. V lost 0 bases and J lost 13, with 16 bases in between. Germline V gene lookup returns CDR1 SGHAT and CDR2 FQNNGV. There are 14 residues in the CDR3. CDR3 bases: TGTGCCAGCAGCTTAGACGCGGGCGGTCTAACTCAGCATTTT. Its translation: CASSLDAGGLTQHF.

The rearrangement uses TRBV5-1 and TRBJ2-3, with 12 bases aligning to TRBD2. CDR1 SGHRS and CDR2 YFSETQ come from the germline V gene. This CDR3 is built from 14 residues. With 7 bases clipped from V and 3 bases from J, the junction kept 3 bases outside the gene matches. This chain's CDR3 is CASEGLAGTDTQYF. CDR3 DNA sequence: TGCGCCAGCGAAGGACTAGCGGGGACAGATACGCAGTATTTT.

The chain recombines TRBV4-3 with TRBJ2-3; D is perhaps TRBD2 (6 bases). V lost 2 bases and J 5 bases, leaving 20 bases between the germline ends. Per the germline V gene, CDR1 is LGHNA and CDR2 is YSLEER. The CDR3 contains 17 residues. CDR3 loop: CASSQSVAGTTGDTQYF. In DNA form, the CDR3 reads TGCGCCAGCAGCCAAAGTGTCGCGGGAACTACGGGAGATACGCAGTATTTT.

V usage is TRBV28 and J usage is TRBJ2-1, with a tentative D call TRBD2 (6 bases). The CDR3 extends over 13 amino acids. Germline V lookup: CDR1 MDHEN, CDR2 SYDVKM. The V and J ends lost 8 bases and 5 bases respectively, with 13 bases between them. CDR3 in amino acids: CASFLSGNNEQFF. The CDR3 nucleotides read TGTGCCAGCTTCCTTAGCGGAAACAATGAGCAGTTCTTC.

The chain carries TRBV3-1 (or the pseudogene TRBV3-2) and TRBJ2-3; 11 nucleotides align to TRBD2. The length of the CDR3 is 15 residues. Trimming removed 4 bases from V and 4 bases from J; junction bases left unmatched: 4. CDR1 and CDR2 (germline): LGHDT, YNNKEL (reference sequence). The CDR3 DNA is TGTGCCAGCAGCCCGACTAGCGGGGCCGCAGATACGCAGTATTTT. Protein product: CASSPTSGAADTQYF.

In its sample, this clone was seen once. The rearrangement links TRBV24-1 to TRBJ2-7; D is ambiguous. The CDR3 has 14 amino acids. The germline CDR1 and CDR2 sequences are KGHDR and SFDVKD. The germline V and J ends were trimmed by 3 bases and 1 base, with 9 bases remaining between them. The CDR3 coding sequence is TGTGCCACCAGTGATCCATCAGGTTCCTACGAGCAGTACTTC. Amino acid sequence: CATSDPSGSYEQYF.

CDR3 in amino acids: CASSPLGLSTDTQYF. In nucleotides, the CDR3 is TGTGCCAGCAGCCCCCTCGGACTTAGCACAGATACGCAGTATTTT. The V gene is TRBV7-6, the J gene TRBJ2-3, with a tentative D call TRBD2 (5 bases). Trimming left V 5 bases short and J 0 bases short, with 12 bases between. Looked up from germline, CDR1 is SGHVS and CDR2 is FNYEAQ. This CDR3 region has 15 residues. The full variable domain, completed using reference TRBV7-6 and TRBJ2-3, is GAGVSQSPRYKVTKRGQDVALRCDPISGHVSLYWYRQALGQGPEFLTYFNYEAQQDKSGLPNDRFSAERPEGSISTLTIQRTEQRDSAMYRCASSPLGLSTDTQYFGPGTRLTVL.

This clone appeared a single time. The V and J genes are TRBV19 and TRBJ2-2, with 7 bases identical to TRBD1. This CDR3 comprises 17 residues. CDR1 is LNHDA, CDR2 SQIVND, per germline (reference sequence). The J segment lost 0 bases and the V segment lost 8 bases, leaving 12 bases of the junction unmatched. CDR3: CASSDRVRATNTGELFF. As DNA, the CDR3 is TGTGCCAGTTCAGACAGGGTACGGGCGACGAACACCGGGGAGCTGTTTTTT.

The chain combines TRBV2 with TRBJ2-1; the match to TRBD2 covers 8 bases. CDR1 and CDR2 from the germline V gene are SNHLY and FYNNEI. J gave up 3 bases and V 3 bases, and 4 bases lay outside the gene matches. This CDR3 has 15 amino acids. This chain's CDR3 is CASSERTSGYNEQFF. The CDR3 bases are TGTGCCAGCAGTGAGAGAACTAGCGGCTACAATGAGCAGTTCTTC.

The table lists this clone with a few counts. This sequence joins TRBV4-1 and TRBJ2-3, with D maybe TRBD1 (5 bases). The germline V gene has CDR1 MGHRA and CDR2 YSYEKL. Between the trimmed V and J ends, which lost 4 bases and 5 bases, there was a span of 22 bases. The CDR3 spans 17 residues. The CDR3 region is CASSRGAFRGREDTQYF. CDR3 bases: TGCGCCAGCAGCCGGGGCGCCTTCCGTGGGCGTGAAGATACGCAGTATTTT.

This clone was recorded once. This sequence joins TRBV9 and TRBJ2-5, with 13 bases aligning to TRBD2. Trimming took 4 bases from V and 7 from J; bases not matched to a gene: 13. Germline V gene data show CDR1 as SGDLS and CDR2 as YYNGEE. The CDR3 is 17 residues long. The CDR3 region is CASSSSGLAGAGGTQYF. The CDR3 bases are TGTGCCAGCAGCTCCAGCGGACTAGCGGGGGCCGGCGGGACCCAGTACTTC.